The 19 T cell receptor beta chains presented below share a single source sample, sequenced in a study of graft-versus-host responses after intestinal transplantation. TCRdb's table, derived via immunoSEQ multiplex PCR, lists solely in-frame clones and lacks some. The sample holds about 94,000 clones; roughly 90% are singletons and the top ten take under 0.55%. For these receptors, no antigen is known. The sample here was unstimulated CD8+ T cells sorted from spleen or lymph node cells, taken before intestinal transplant. These receptors came from a human donor who received an intestinal transplant.

V is TRBV28 and J is TRBJ1-5, with D unresolved. V dropped 1 base and J dropped 4 bases, with 5 bases sitting between them. The CDR3 contains 13 residues. CDR1 and CDR2 (germline): MDHEN, SYDVKM. Here the CDR3 reads CASSLFANQPQHF. The CDR3 coding sequence is TGTGCCAGCAGTTTATTCGCGAATCAGCCCCAGCATTTT.

The chain combines TRBV7-2 with TRBJ1-5, with a tentative D call TRBD1 (5 bases). V lost 2 bases and J 5 bases, leaving 16 bases between the germline ends. CDR3 length equals 16 residues. Germline V gene lookup returns CDR1 SGHTA and CDR2 FQGNSA. This chain's CDR3 is CASSLRVGGGDQPQHF. Written as DNA, the CDR3 is TGTGCCAGCAGCTTAAGAGTTGGGGGGGGAGATCAGCCCCAGCATTTT.

The gene calls are TRBV7-9 and TRBJ2-1; perhaps TRBD1 as D (5 bases). From germline, CDR1 is SEHNR and CDR2 FQNEAQ (reference sequence). V was trimmed by 5 bases and J by 0 bases, leaving 11 bases between them. The CDR3 extends over 15 amino acids. Written as DNA, the CDR3 is TGTGCCAGCAGCCCAGACAGCCGCTCCTACAATGAGCAGTTCTTC. The encoded protein is CASSPDSRSYNEQFF.

This clone was counted a single time. The chain couples TRBV9 to TRBJ1-1; D is ambiguous. V shed 1 base and J shed 3 bases, with 13 bases lying between them. The CDR3 has 15 amino acids. CDR1 SGDLS and CDR2 YYNGEE come from the germline V gene. The CDR3 loop reads CASSVFVGRDTEAFF. The DNA of the CDR3 is TGTGCCAGCAGCGTATTCGTCGGGAGGGACACTGAAGCTTTCTTT.

The rearrangement uses TRBV13 and TRBJ1-1; tentative D call: TRBD1 (6 bases). CDR1 is PRHDT and CDR2 is FYEKMQ in the germline V gene (reference sequence). The CDR3 length is 15 residues. Trimming removed 5 bases from V and 0 bases from J, with 13 bases in between. CDR3 loop: CASSLTGYLNTEAFF. As DNA, the CDR3 is TGTGCCAGCAGCCTCACAGGGTACTTGAACACTGAAGCTTTCTTT. Full variable domain (rest looked up from reference TRBV13 and TRBJ1-1): AAGVIQSPRHLIKEKRETATLKCYPIPRHDTVYWYQQGPGQDPQFLISFYEKMQSDKGSIPDRFSAQQFSDYHSELNMSSLELGDSALYFCASSLTGYLNTEAFFGQGTRLTVV.

The V gene is TRBV5-4, the J gene TRBJ1-2; 9 bases match TRBD1. J gave up 5 bases and V 4 bases, and 9 bases lay outside the gene matches. The CDR3 is 15 residues long. Germline V lookup: CDR1 SGHNT, CDR2 YYREEE (reference sequence). CDR3 coding DNA: TGTGCCAGCAGCCCCAACCGGGACAGGGTTTATGGCTACACCTTC. Translated: CASSPNRDRVYGYTF.

The chain employs TRBV28 and TRBJ1-2; D is undetermined. Germline CDR1 and CDR2: MDHEN and SYDVKM. V was trimmed by 6 bases and J by 5 bases, leaving 16 bases between them. The CDR3 loop spans 14 amino acids. CDR3 sequence: CASSQLSPFYGYTF. CDR3 sequence (DNA): TGTGCCAGCAGCCAACTATCGCCTTTTTATGGCTACACCTTC.

The CDR3 loop is CASSQIKNTEAFF. The DNA of the CDR3 is TGCGCCAGCAGCCAAATTAAGAACACTGAAGCTTTCTTT. The chain couples TRBV4-1 to TRBJ1-1, with unresolved D. The CDR3 sequence is 13 residues long. Between the trimmed V and J ends, which lost 2 bases and 1 base, there was a span of 5 bases. The germline gives CDR1 MGHRA, CDR2 YSYEKL.

The J gene is TRBJ2-1, the V gene TRBV28; D may be TRBD2 (6 bases). Germline CDR1 MDHEN, CDR2 SYDVKM. CDR3 length equals 14 residues. The V gene lost 5 bases and the J gene lost 8 bases, with 16 bases spanning the gap. The CDR3 sequence: CASSPRLGWDEQFF. In DNA, the CDR3 is TGTGCCAGCAGTCCGCGACTAGGATGGGATGAGCAGTTCTTC.

This CDR3 is CASSQDKGTSTDTQYF. As DNA, the CDR3 is TGCGCCAGCAGCCAAGATAAGGGGACTAGCACAGATACGCAGTATTTT. The V and J genes are TRBV4-3 and TRBJ2-3; TRBD2 might be the D (6 bases). Germline V gives CDR1 LGHNA, CDR2 YSLEER. The ends were cut back, 0 bases at V and 0 bases at J, with 10 bases in the middle. This CDR3 has 16 amino acids.

The rearrangement uses TRBV6-5 and TRBJ2-3, with 8 bases matching TRBD2. This CDR3 region has 14 residues. V shed 6 bases and J 3 bases; nucleotides not matched to a gene: 5. Germline-derived CDR1 and CDR2 are MNHEY and SVGAGI. The CDR3 DNA reads as TGTGCCAGCAGCCCGGGGGGGGAGACAGATACGCAGTATTTT. It yields the protein CASSPGGETDTQYF.

This chain links TRBV2 with TRBJ1-2; TRBD1 aligns across 10 bases. Germline assignment: CDR1 SNHLY and CDR2 FYNNEI. The junction had 11 bases not matched to a gene; V was cut back by 6 bases and J by 4 bases. The CDR3 contains 16 residues. For the CDR3, the DNA is TGTGCCAGCAGCCGGACAGGGGGTCCGCGGCTCTATGGCTACACCTTC. This codes for CASSRTGGPRLYGYTF.

This clone was observed a single time. The chain joins TRBV14 to TRBJ2-3, with TRBD1 matching over 8 bases. From germline, CDR1 is SGHDN and CDR2 FVKESK. V lost 4 bases to trimming and J lost 5 bases; unmatched junction nucleotides: 8. The CDR3 has 15 amino acids. The CDR3 region is CASSPSGQGVDTQYF. The CDR3 nucleotides are TGTGCCAGCAGCCCTTCCGGACAGGGCGTAGATACGCAGTATTTT.

The gene calls are TRBV19 and TRBJ1-6, with D tentatively TRBD1 (5 bases). There are 13 residues in the CDR3. Deletions cut 6 bases from V and 10 bases from J, with 13 bases between. Germline V gene lookup returns CDR1 LNHDA and CDR2 SQIVND (reference sequence). CDR3 loop: CASSGGAGSPLHF. DNA for the CDR3: TGTGCCAGTAGCGGTGGGGCAGGCTCACCCCTCCACTTT.

This chain connects TRBV7-6 to TRBJ2-1; TRBD1 aligns across 10 bases. Trimming removed 5 bases from V and 7 bases from J; junction bases left unmatched: 5. The CDR3 is 14 amino acids. Germline values: CDR1 SGHVS, CDR2 FNYEAQ. CDR3 sequence (DNA): TGTGCCAGCAGCACGGGACAGGGGTTGAATGAGCAGTTCTTC. It codes for CASSTGQGLNEQFF.

The chain uses TRBV5-4 and TRBJ1-2; D possibly corresponds to TRBD1 (5 bases). Trimming removed 1 base at V and 0 bases at J, with 10 bases between. The CDR3 has 15 amino acids. Germline V gene sequence: CDR1 SGHNT, CDR2 YYREEE (reference sequence). The CDR3 reads CASSLSYRTNYGYTF. The CDR3 coding sequence is TGTGCCAGCAGCTTGTCTTACAGGACTAACTATGGCTACACCTTC.

The gene calls are TRBV7-9 and TRBJ2-3; 7 bases match TRBD1. V gave up 4 bases and J gave up 2 bases; unmatched junction bases: 6. The V gene's germline CDR1 is SEHNR and CDR2 FQNEAQ (reference sequence). This CDR3 region has 15 residues. The CDR3 loop is CASSSQGRLTDTQYF. The DNA for the CDR3 is TGTGCCAGCAGCTCACAGGGGAGACTCACAGATACGCAGTATTTT.

The chain joins TRBV6-1 to TRBJ1-1, with a possible D match to TRBD1 (6 bases). The CDR3 consists of 17 residues. Germline V gene lookup returns CDR1 MNHNS and CDR2 SASEGT. Trimming took off 2 bases at V and 0 bases at J, with 16 bases between the two ends. This chain's CDR3 is CASSENQGYLMNTEAFF. The CDR3 DNA is TGTGCCAGCAGTGAAAACCAGGGGTACCTCATGAACACTGAAGCTTTCTTT.

The rearrangement joins TRBV6-1 to TRBJ2-7; 9 nucleotides align to TRBD2. The CDR3 is made up of 14 amino acids. The junction had 9 bases not matched to a gene; V was cut back by 10 bases and J by 2 bases. Per germline, CDR1 MNHNS and CDR2 SASEGT. The CDR3 DNA follows: TGTGCCAACCGAGAAGGCGGGAGGGCCTACGAGCAGTACTTC. Translating gives CANREGGRAYEQYF.